The TCR beta chain under discussion was sequenced for a study of neoadjuvant anti-PD-1 for oral cavity cancer. The overall study: Nivolumab at 3 mg/kg was mostly given biweekly, three to four doses, pre-surgery.

The method was immunoSEQ multiplex PCR; TCRdb's version includes in-frame clones alone and lacks a portion of them. This table holds more than 15,000 clones, about two thirds found once. Trimming removed 7 bases at V and 7 bases at J, with 14 bases between. CDR3 length: 13 amino acids. CDR1 and CDR2 from the germline V gene are LGHNT and FRNRAP. This clone has just one count. The material sequenced was PBMCs, taken before nivolumab (anti-PD-1) treatment. This clonotype was sampled from a person aged 35-79 years with oral cavity squamous cell carcinoma. The chain links TRBV12-5 to TRBJ1-3; TRBD1 is a possible D gene (5 bases). In DNA form, the CDR3 reads TGTGCTAGTGCCTCGGGGGGAGGGAACACCATATATTTT. Its translation: CASASGGGNTIYF.